A selection of T cell receptor beta chains follows, all from one sample in a study of CD8 T cells in Susac syndrome. From the immunoSEQ multiplex PCR reads, TCRdb called clonotypes with MiXCR, one entry per CDR3 protein. The sample records about 83,000 distinct CDR3 sequences, approximately 96% being singletons. The specimen sequenced was CD8+ T cells from PBMCs. The receptors were gathered from a human donor with Susac syndrome. The CDR3 runs from the conserved cysteine through the conserved F or W. A D gene is named only where the DNA matches it firmly. Part of the rows lack a size; the others show once, few, many or a class for expanded clones.

clone size,D gene,J gene,V gene,CDR3 protein,CDR3 DNA
-,TRBD2,TRBJ2-5,TRBV4-3,CASSQGTSGRVETQYF,TGCGCCAGCAGCCAAGGAACTAGCGGGAGGGTAGAGACCCAGTACTTC
-,-,TRBJ1-5,TRBV7-2,CASSGGGQEPQHF,TGTGCCAGCAGCGGGGGGGGTCAGGAGCCCCAGCATTTT
-,TRBD2,TRBJ2-7,TRBV2,CASGPGLVDYEQYF,TGTGCCAGCGGCCCGGGACTAGTCGACTACGAGCAGTACTTC
-,TRBD2,TRBJ2-3,TRBV6-2/TRBV6-3,CATSTSGGPTDTQYF,TGTGCCACCTCAACTAGCGGGGGCCCCACAGATACGCAGTATTTT
few,TRBD2,TRBJ2-5,TRBV7-6,CASSTSYREDETQYF,TGTGCTAGCTCCACGTCCTACCGGGAGGATGAGACCCAGTACTTC
-,TRBD1,TRBJ2-5,TRBV10-3,CAIRATGKQETQYF,TGTGCCATCAGAGCGACAGGGAAGCAAGAGACCCAGTACTTC
-,-,TRBJ2-3,TRBV14,CASSQEGLRDTQYF,TGTGCCAGCAGCCAAGAAGGGTTGAGGGATACGCAGTATTTT
-,-,TRBJ2-3,TRBV6-5,CASNADKGVRDTQYF,TGTGCCAGCAACGCCGACAAAGGGGTGCGGGATACGCAGTATTTT
-,TRBD2,TRBJ2-1,TRBV7-8,CASWIGGRAGYNEQFF,TGTGCCAGCTGGATCGGCGGGAGGGCTGGATACAATGAGCAGTTCTTC
-,-,TRBJ1-1,TRBV12-3/TRBV12-4,CASSPPGYTEAFF,TGTGCCAGCAGTCCCCCTGGGTACACTGAAGCTTTCTTT
once,-,TRBJ1-1,TRBV13,CASSLGPGRGEAFF,TGTGCCAGCAGCTTAGGGCCGGGACGGGGTGAAGCTTTCTTT
-,-,TRBJ2-5,TRBV29-1,CSVEDLRVIQETQYF,TGCAGCGTTGAAGATCTTCGGGTCATACAAGAGACCCAGTACTTC
-,-,TRBJ2-2,TRBV29-1,CSVEGDGTNTGELFF,TGCAGCGTTGAGGGTGACGGGACGAACACCGGGGAGCTGTTTTTT
-,-,TRBJ2-6,TRBV9,CASTVRGSGANVLTF,TGTGCCAGCACCGTGAGGGGCTCTGGGGCCAACGTCCTGACTTTC
-,-,TRBJ1-1,TRBV12-3/TRBV12-4,CASSAILYTEAFF,TGTGCCAGCAGTGCGATTTTGTACACTGAAGCTTTCTTT
-,TRBD1,TRBJ2-4,TRBV7-2,CASSLASWDREDF,TGTGCCAGCAGCTTAGCCTCTTGGGACAGGGAGGACTTC
once,-,TRBJ2-6,TRBV28,CASTISGANVLTF,TGTGCCAGCACCATCTCTGGGGCCAACGTCCTGACTTTC
-,TRBD2,TRBJ2-2,TRBV28,CASGLDRGAGELFF,TGTGCCAGCGGGCTAGACCGGGGGGCCGGGGAGCTGTTTTTT
-,-,TRBJ2-2,TRBV9,CASSGPNTGELFF,TGTGCCAGCAGCGGGCCGAACACCGGGGAGCTGTTTTTT
-,TRBD2,TRBJ2-7,TRBV29-1,CSVGTGTSGSTSYEQYF,TGCAGCGTGGGAACCGGGACTAGCGGGTCCACCTCCTACGAGCAGTACTTC
-,-,TRBJ1-2,TRBV7-9,CASSRGGSGDYGYTF,TGTGCCAGCAGCCGGGGTGGCTCGGGGGACTATGGCTACACCTTC
-,-,TRBJ2-7,TRBV15,CATSNGRAEQYF,TGTGCCACCAGCAACGGAAGGGCGGAGCAGTACTTC
-,-,TRBJ2-5,TRBV4-3,CASSQDTQETQYF,TGCGCCAGCAGCCAAGACACCCAAGAGACCCAGTACTTC
-,TRBD2,TRBJ2-3,TRBV7-9,CASPPTSGSPDTQYF,TGTGCCAGCCCCCCGACTAGCGGATCTCCAGATACGCAGTATTTT
-,-,TRBJ1-5,TRBV9,CASSVAPGLELNQPQHF,TGTGCCAGCAGCGTGGCTCCGGGTTTGGAGTTGAATCAGCCCCAGCATTTT
once,-,TRBJ2-7,TRBV29-1,CSVEDQGGDYHEQYF,TGCAGCGTTGAAGATCAGGGGGGGGACTACCACGAGCAGTACTTC
-,TRBD2,TRBJ2-2,TRBV6-5,CASSPSGGATGELFF,TGTGCCAGCAGTCCTAGCGGGGGGGCCACGGGGGAGCTGTTTTTT
-,TRBD2,TRBJ2-5,TRBV9,CASSVTSGWETQYF,TGTGCCAGCAGCGTCACTAGCGGCTGGGAGACCCAGTACTTC
-,-,TRBJ1-4,TRBV4-3,CASSPGRWEKLFF,TGCGCCAGCAGCCCCGGAAGGTGGGAAAAACTGTTTTTT
-,TRBD2,TRBJ2-3,TRBV29-1,CSVQAGRTDTQYF,TGCAGCGTTCAAGCGGGGCGCACAGATACGCAGTATTTT
-,-,TRBJ2-7,TRBV4-3,CASSQAAGGGSSYEQYF,TGCGCCAGCAGCCAAGCCGCAGGCGGCGGTAGCTCCTACGAGCAGTACTTC
-,-,TRBJ1-2,TRBV28,CASSPMKLRTGNYGYTF,TGTGCCAGCAGTCCAATGAAGCTAAGGACGGGTAACTATGGCTACACCTTC
-,-,TRBJ2-7,TRBV18,CASSPGAPASHEQYF,TGTGCCAGCTCACCGGGGGCCCCGGCTTCCCACGAGCAGTACTTC
-,-,TRBJ2-3,TRBV14,CASSQEFSGDTQYF,TGTGCCAGCAGCCAAGAGTTTTCCGGAGATACGCAGTATTTT
-,-,TRBJ2-5,TRBV20-1,CTPGAPGTQYF,TGCACCCCCGGGGCCCCGGGGACCCAGTACTTC
-,TRBD1,TRBJ2-1,TRBV20-1,CSARDRDRSYNEQFF,TGCAGTGCTAGAGATCGGGACAGGTCCTACAATGAGCAGTTCTTC
-,-,TRBJ2-5,TRBV28,CASSLWSLAGRWYQETQYF,TGTGCCAGCAGTTTATGGTCCTTGGCGGGACGTTGGTACCAAGAGACCCAGTACTTC
-,-,TRBJ1-4,TRBV28,CASSLVLEKLFF,TGTGCCAGCAGTTTGGTTCTTGAAAAACTGTTTTTT
-,-,TRBJ2-2,TRBV9,CASSVGGTKGGPGELFF,TGTGCCAGCAGCGTAGGAGGGACAAAGGGCGGCCCCGGGGAGCTGTTTTTT
-,-,TRBJ1-2,TRBV4-3,CASSQGGTYYGYTF,TGCGCCAGCAGCCAAGGAGGGACGTACTATGGCTACACCTTC
-,-,TRBJ2-3,TRBV9,CASSVGRVGTDTQYF,TGTGCCAGCAGCGTAGGGCGGGTAGGCACAGATACGCAGTATTTT